Described below is a single T cell receptor (beta chain) sequence and its context. Its specificity is not known. Produced via immunoSEQ multiplex PCR; TCRdb's table is partial and in-frame only. In the table there are some 16,000 clones, approximately 85% of which are singletons. This sample stems from a study of OX40 agonist ivuxolimab in advanced cancers. Study-level information: With ivuxolimab, an agonistic anti-OX40 (CD134) antibody, patients were treated.

Germline values: CDR1 SQVTM, CDR2 ANQGSEA. There are 11 residues in the CDR3. V dropped 5 bases and J dropped 3 bases, with 7 bases sitting between them. Study results and caveats: The average count of expanded clones was higher among CD8+ T cells than among CD4+.

The receptor comes from an adult with an advanced solid tumor such as melanoma, head and neck, liver or kidney cancer. The chain is built from TRBV29-1 and TRBJ1-1; D gene ambiguous. Sequenced here: CD4+ or CD8+ T cells sorted from blood, sampled in a trial of the OX40 agonist ivuxolimab. For the CDR3, the DNA is TGCAGCGTTCCGGTGGACACTGAAGCTTTCTTT. Protein: CSVPVDTEAFF.